This is a list of T cell receptor beta chains from one sample in a study of blood T cell repertoires in COVID-19. Produced via immunoSEQ multiplex PCR; TCRdb's table is partial and in-frame only. The data contain 350,000 to 400,000 clones, approximately 93% of them seen just once; the ten biggest clones take up roughly 0.86%. Sequences were obtained from PBMCs or T cells enriched from blood (not recorded which). All receptors derive from a woman aged 40-49 years who had been exposed to COVID-19. Both conserved end residues are part of each CDR3. A D gene is named only where the DNA matches it firmly.

v_call: TRBV6-4
d_call: TRBD1
j_call: TRBJ1-2
cdr3_length: 13
cdr3_aa: CASSNGQGYGYTF
cdr3_nt: TGTGCCAGCAGTAACGGACAGGGTTATGGCTACACCTTC

v_call: TRBV12-3/TRBV12-4
d_call: .
j_call: TRBJ1-1
cdr3_length: 12
cdr3_aa: CASSLTETEAFF
cdr3_nt: TGTGCCAGCAGCCTGACAGAGACTGAAGCTTTCTTT

v_call: TRBV11-3
d_call: TRBD1
j_call: TRBJ2-7
cdr3_length: 13
cdr3_aa: CASSSRQGDEQYF
cdr3_nt: TGTGCCAGCAGCTCCCGACAGGGGGACGAGCAGTACTTC

v_call: TRBV5-3
d_call: TRBD2
j_call: TRBJ2-2
cdr3_length: 14
cdr3_aa: CARSSGTLTGELFF
cdr3_nt: TGTGCCAGAAGCAGCGGGACGCTAACCGGGGAGCTGTTTTTT

v_call: TRBV6-6
d_call: TRBD1
j_call: TRBJ2-7
cdr3_length: 14
cdr3_aa: CASSYSSGQPAQIF
cdr3_nt: TGTGCCAGCAGTTACTCTTCGGGACAGCCCGCACAAATTTTC

v_call: TRBV11-1
d_call: TRBD1
j_call: TRBJ2-6
cdr3_length: 15
cdr3_aa: CASSRQGYPSDVLTF
cdr3_nt: TGTGCCAGCAGTAGACAGGGGTACCCCTCTGACGTCCTGACTTTC

v_call: TRBV5-1
d_call: .
j_call: TRBJ2-7
cdr3_length: 12
cdr3_aa: CASSPQGHEQYF
cdr3_nt: TGCGCCAGCAGCCCACAGGGCCACGAGCAGTACTTC

v_call: TRBV5-1
d_call: TRBD1
j_call: TRBJ1-4
cdr3_length: 14
cdr3_aa: CASSLQGASEKLFF
cdr3_nt: TGCGCCAGCAGCCTACAGGGGGCAAGTGAAAAACTGTTTTTT

v_call: TRBV6-5
d_call: TRBD1
j_call: TRBJ1-6
cdr3_length: 14
cdr3_aa: CASSPDRGNSPLHF
cdr3_nt: TGTGCCAGCAGTCCCGACAGGGGCAATTCACCCCTCCACTTT

v_call: TRBV7-6
d_call: .
j_call: TRBJ2-5
cdr3_length: 13
cdr3_aa: CASSWTAQETQYF
cdr3_nt: TGTGCCAGCAGCTGGACAGCCCAAGAGACCCAGTACTTC